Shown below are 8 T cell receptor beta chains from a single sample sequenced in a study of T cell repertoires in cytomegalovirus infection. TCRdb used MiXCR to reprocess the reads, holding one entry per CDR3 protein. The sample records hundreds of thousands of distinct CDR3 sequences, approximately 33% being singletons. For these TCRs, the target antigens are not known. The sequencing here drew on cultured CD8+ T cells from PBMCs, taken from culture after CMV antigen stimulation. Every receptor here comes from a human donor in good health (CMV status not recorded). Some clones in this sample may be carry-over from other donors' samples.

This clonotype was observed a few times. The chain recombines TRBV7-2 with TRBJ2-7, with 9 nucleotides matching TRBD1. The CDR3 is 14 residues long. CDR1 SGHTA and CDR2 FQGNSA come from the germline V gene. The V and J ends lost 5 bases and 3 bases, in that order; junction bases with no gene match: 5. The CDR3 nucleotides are TGTGCCAGCAGCCCCCGGGACAGGGTCTACGAGCAGTACGTC. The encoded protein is CASSPRDRVYEQYV.

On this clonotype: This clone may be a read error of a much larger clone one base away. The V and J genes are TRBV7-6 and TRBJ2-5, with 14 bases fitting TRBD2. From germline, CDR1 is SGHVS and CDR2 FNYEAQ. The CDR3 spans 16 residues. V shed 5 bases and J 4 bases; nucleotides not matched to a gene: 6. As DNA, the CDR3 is TGTGCCAGCAGCGACCGACTAGCGGGGGGGAGAGAGACCCAGTACTTC. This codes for CASSDRLAGGRETQYF.

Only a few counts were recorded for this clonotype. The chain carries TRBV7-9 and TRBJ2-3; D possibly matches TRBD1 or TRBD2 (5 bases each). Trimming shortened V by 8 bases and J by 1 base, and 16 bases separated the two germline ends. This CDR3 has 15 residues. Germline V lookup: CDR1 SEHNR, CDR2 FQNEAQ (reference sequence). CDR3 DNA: TGTGCCAGCTACCGACCAAGGGGAGGCACAGATACGCAGTATTTT. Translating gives CASYRPRGGTDTQYF.

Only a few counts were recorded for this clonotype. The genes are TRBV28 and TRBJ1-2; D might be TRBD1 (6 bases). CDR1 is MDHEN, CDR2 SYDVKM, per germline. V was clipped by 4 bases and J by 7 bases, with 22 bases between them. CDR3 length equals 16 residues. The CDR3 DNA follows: TGTGCCAGCAGTTCTACCAGGGGAATCGTCCTCTTTGGCTACACCTTC. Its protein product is CASSSTRGIVLFGYTF.

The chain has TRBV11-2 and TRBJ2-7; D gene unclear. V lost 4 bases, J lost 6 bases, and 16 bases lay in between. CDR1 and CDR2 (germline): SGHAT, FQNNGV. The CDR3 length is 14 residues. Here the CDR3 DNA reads TGTGCCAGCAGCTCGACGTCTAGAAGAGGCGAGCAGTACTTC. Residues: CASSSTSRRGEQYF.

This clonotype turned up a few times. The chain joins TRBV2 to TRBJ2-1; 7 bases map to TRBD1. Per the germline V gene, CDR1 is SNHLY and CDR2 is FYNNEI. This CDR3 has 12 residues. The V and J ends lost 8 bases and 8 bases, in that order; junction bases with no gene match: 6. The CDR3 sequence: CASWTGLYEQFF. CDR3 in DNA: TGTGCCAGCTGGACAGGTCTCTATGAGCAGTTCTTC.

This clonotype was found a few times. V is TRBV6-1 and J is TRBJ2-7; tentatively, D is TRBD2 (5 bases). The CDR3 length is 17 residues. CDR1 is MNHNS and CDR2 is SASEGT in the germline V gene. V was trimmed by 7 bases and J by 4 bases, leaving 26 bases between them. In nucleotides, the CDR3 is TGTGCCAGCACCGAGGGATATCCCGGACTCGACGAATACGAGCAGTACTTC. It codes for CASTEGYPGLDEYEQYF.

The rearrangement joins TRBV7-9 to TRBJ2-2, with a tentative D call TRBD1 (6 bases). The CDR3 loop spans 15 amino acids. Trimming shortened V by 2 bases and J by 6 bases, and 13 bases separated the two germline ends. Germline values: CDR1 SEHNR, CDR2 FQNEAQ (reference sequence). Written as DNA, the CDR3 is TGTGCCAGCAGCTTACTCGGACAGTATTCCGGGGAGCTGTTTTTT. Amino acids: CASSLLGQYSGELFF. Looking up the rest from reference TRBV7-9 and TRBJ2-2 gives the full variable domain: DTGVSQNPRHKITKRGQNVTFRCDPISEHNRLYWYRQTLGQGPEFLTYFQNEAQLEKSRLLSDRFSAERPKGSFSTLEIQRTEQGDSAMYLCASSLLGQYSGELFFGEGSRLTVL.